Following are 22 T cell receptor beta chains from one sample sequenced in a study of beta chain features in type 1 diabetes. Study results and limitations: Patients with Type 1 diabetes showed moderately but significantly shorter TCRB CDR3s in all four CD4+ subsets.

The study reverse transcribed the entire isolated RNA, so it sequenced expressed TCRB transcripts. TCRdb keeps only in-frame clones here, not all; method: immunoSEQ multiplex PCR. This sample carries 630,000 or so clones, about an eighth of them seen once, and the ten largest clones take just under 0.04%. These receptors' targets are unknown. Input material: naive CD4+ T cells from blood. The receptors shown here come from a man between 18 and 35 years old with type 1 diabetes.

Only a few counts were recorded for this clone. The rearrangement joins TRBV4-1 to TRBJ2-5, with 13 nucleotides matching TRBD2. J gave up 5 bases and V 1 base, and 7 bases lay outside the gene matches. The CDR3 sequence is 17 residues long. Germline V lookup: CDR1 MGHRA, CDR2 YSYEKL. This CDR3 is CASSQGRLAGGVETQYF. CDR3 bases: TGCGCCAGCAGCCAAGGGAGACTAGCGGGAGGAGTGGAGACCCAGTACTTC.

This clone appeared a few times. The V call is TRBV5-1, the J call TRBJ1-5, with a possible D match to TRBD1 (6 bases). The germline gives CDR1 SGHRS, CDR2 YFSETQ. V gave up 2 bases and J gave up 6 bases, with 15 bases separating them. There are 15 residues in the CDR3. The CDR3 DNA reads TGCGCCAGCAGCTTCAACAGGGTCGCGGGTCAGCCCCAGCATTTT. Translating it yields CASSFNRVAGQPQHF.

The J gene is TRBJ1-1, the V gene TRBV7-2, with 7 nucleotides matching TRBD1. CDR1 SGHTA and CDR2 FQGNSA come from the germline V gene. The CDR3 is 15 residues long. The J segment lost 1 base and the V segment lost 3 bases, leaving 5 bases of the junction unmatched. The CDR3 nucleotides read TGTGCCAGCAGCTTCCGGACAGGTCGGAACACTGAAGCTTTCTTT. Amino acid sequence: CASSFRTGRNTEAFF. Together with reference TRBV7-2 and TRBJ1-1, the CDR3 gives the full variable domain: GAGVSQSPSNKVTEKGKDVELRCDPISGHTALYWYRQSLGQGLEFLIYFQGNSAPDKSGLPSDRFSAERTGGSVSTLTIQRTQQEDSAVYLCASSFRTGRNTEAFFGQGTRLTVV.

The CDR3 nucleotides read TGTGCCAGTTCTTTCCAGGAATTCCTCTATGGCTACACCTTC. This translates into CASSFQEFLYGYTF. The rearrangement joins TRBV18 to TRBJ1-2, with D uncertain. The CDR3 has 14 residues. Germline assignment: CDR1 KGHSH and CDR2 LQKENI. Between the trimmed V and J ends, which lost 9 bases and 4 bases, there was a span of 18 bases.

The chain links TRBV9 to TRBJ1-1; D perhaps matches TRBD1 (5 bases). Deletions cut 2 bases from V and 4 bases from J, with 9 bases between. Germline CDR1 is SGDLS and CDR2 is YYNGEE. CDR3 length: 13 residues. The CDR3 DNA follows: TGTGCCAGCAGCGTCAGGGATAGCACTGAAGCTTTCTTT. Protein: CASSVRDSTEAFF.

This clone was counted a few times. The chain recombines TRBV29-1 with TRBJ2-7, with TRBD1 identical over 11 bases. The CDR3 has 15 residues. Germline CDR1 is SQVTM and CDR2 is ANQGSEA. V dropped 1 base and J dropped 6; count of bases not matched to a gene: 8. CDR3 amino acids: CSVEAIDGQGAEQYF. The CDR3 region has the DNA TGCAGCGTTGAAGCTATAGACGGACAGGGGGCCGAGCAGTACTTC.

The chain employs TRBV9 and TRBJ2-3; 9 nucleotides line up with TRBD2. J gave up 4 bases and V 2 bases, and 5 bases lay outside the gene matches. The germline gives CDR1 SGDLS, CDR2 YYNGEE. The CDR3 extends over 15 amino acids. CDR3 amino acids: CASSVRGGAADTQYF. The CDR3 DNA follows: TGTGCCAGCAGCGTCCGCGGGGGGGCCGCAGATACGCAGTATTTT.

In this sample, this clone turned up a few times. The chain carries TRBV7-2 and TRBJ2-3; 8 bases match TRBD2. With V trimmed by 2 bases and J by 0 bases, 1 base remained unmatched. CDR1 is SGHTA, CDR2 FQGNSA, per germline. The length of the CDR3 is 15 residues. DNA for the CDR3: TGTGCCAGCAGCTTATCTAGCGGGAGCACAGATACGCAGTATTTT. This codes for CASSLSSGSTDTQYF.

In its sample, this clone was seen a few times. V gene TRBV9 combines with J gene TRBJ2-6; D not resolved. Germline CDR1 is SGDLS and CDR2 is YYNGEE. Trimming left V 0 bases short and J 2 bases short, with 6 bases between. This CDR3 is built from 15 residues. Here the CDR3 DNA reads TGTGCCAGCAGCGTAGAATCAGCTGGGGCCAACGTCCTGACTTTC. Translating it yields CASSVESAGANVLTF.

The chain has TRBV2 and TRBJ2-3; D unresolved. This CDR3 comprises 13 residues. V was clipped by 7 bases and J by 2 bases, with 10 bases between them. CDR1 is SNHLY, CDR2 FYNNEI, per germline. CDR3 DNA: TGTGCCAGCAAAATAAGCGCCACAGATACGCAGTATTTT. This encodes CASKISATDTQYF.

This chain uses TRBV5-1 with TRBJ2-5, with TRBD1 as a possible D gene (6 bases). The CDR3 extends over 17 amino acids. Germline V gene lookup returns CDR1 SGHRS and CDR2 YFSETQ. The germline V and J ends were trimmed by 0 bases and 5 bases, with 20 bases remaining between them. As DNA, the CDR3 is TGCGCCAGCAGCTTGGGGAGAGCAGGGGTCCTGTGGGAGACCCAGTACTTC. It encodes CASSLGRAGVLWETQYF.

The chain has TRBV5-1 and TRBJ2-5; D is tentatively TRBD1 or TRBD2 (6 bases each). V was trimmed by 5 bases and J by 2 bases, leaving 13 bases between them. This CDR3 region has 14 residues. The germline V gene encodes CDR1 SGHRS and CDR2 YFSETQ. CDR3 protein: CASRGGLIQETQYF. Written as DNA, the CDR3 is TGCGCCAGCAGAGGGGGGCTGATTCAAGAGACCCAGTACTTC. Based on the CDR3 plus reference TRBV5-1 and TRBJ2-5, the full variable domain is KAGVTQTPRYLIKTRGQQVTLSCSPISGHRSVSWYQQTPGQGLQFLFEYFSETQRNKGNFPGRFSGRQFSNSRSEMNVSTLELGDSALYLCASRGGLIQETQYFGPGTRLLVL.

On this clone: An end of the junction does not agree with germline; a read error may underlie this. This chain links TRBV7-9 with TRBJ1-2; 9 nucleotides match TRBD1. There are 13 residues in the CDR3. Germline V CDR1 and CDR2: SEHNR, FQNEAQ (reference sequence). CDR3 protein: CASSLGTGNALYF. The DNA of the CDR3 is TGTGCCAGCAGTTTAGGGACAGGGAATGCCCTCTACTTC.

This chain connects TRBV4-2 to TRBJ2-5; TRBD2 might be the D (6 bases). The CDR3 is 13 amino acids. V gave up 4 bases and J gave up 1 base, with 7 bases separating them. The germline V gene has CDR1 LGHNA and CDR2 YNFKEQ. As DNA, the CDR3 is TGTGCCAGCAGCCGGGACTTCCAAGAGACCCAGTACTTC. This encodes CASSRDFQETQYF.

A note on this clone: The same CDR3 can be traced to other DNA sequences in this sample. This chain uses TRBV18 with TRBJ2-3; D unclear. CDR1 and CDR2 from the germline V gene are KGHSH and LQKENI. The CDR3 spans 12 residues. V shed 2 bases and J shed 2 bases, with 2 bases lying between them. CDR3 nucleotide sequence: TGTGCCAGCTCACCAGCCACAGATACGCAGTATTTT. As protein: CASSPATDTQYF.

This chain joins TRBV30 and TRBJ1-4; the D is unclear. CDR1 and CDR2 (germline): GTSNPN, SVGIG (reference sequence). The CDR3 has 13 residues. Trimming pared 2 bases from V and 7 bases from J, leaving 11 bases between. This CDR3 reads CAWSTGAGEKLFF. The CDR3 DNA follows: TGTGCCTGGAGTACGGGCGCGGGTGAAAAACTGTTTTTT.

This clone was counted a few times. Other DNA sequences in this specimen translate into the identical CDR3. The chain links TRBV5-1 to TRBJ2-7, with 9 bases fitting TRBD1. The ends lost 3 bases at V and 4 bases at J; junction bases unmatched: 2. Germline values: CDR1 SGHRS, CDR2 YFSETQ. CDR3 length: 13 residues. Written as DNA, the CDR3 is TGCGCCAGCAGCTCCGGACAGGGGTACGAGCAGTACTTC. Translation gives CASSSGQGYEQYF.

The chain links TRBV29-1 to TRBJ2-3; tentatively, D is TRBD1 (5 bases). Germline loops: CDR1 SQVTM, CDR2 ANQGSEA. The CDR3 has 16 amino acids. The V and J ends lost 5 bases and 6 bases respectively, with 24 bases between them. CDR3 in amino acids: CSVLGAVQWRTDTQYF. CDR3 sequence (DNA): TGCAGCGTTTTAGGGGCGGTCCAGTGGCGGACGGATACGCAGTATTTT.

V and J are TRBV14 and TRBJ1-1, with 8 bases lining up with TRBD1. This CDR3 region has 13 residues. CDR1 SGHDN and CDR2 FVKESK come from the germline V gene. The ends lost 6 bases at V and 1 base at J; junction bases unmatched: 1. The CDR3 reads CASRGQANTEAFF. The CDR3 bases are TGTGCCAGCAGGGGACAGGCGAACACTGAAGCTTTCTTT.

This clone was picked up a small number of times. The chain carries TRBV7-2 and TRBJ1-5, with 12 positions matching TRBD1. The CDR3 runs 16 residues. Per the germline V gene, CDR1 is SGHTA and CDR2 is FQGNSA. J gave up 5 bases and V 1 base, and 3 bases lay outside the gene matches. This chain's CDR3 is CASSLVGTGGDQPQHF. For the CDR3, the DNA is TGTGCCAGCAGCTTAGTCGGGACAGGGGGCGATCAGCCCCAGCATTTT.

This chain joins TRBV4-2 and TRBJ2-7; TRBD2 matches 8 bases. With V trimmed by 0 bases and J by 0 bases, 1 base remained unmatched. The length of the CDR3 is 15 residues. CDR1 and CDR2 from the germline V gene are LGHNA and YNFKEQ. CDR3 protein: CASSQELAASYEQYF. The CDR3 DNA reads TGTGCCAGCAGCCAAGAACTAGCGGCCTCCTACGAGCAGTACTTC.

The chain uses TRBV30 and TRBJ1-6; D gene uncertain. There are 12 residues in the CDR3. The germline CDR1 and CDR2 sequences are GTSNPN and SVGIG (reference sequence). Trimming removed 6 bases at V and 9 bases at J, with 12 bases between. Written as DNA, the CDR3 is TGTGCCTGCGAGGAGATGGGTTCACCCCTCCACTTT. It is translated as CACEEMGSPLHF. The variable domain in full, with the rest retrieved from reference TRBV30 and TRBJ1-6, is SQTIHQWPATLVQPVGSPLSLECTVEGTSNPNLYWYRQAAGRGLQLLFYSVGIGQISSEVPQNLSASRPQDRQFILSSKKLLLSDSGFYLCACEEMGSPLHFGNGTRLTVT.